These 14 T cell receptor beta chains were all obtained from the same sample, sequenced in a study of intratumoral heterogeneity in liver cancer. Each tumour sample represents a distinct, spatially separated region of the hepatocellular carcinoma nodule. Measured with immunoSEQ multiplex PCR; TCRdb has only the in-frame clones, and not every one. The sample contains about 3,600 clones, more than 40% of which appear only once. Sample: tumor tissue, taken before any cancer treatment. All receptors come from a man between 65 and 85 years old with hepatocellular carcinoma.

The chain is built from TRBV6-2 or TRBV6-3 and TRBJ2-1; no reliable D call. The CDR3 runs to 15 residues. In germline, CDR1 is MNHEY, CDR2 SVGEGT. V lost 2 bases and J 4 bases, leaving 12 bases between the germline ends. The CDR3 spells CASSYTRLSYNEQFF. The CDR3 DNA is TGTGCCAGCAGTTACACACGATTATCTTACAATGAGCAGTTCTTC.

The chain is built from TRBV5-1 and TRBJ1-2; D is perhaps TRBD1 (6 bases). Germline lookup yields CDR1 SGHRS and CDR2 YFSETQ. The CDR3 extends over 13 amino acids. Trimming removed 2 bases at V and 8 bases at J, with 13 bases between. CDR3 nucleotides: TGCGCCAGCAGCTTCGCACAGGGAACAGGCTACACCTTC. Its protein product is CASSFAQGTGYTF.

The chain carries TRBV3-1 (or the pseudogene TRBV3-2) and TRBJ2-3; TRBD2 is a possible D gene (7 bases). Germline V gene data show CDR1 as LGHDT and CDR2 as YNNKEL (reference sequence). Trimming took 3 bases from V and 6 from J, leaving 16 bases between them. This CDR3 region has 15 residues. The CDR3 sequence: CASSQSGAGGDTQYF. The CDR3, as DNA: TGTGCCAGCAGCCAGTCGGGGGCCGGGGGGGATACGCAGTATTTT.

By share, this clone counts as large (0.1 to 1%). The junction departs from the called germline gene at one end, perhaps through a read error. The J gene is TRBJ2-1, the V gene TRBV7-7, with 15 bases aligning to TRBD2. The length of the CDR3 is 18 residues. The germline CDR1 and CDR2 sequences are SSHAT and FNYEAQ (reference sequence). The DNA of the CDR3 is TGTGCTAGCAGCACGGAGCCGGGACTAGCGGGGGGCTACAATGAGCAGTTCTTC. Amino acid sequence: CASSTEPGLAGGYNEQFF. Full variable domain (remainder filled in from reference TRBV7-7 and TRBJ2-1): GAGVSQSPRYKVTKRGQDVTLRCDPISSHATLYWYQQALGQGPEFLTYFNYEAQPDKSGLPSDRFSAERPEGSISTLTIQRTEQRDSAMYRCASSTEPGLAGGYNEQFFGPGTRLTVL.

The chain combines TRBV11-2 with TRBJ1-6; D uncertain. The CDR3 length is 16 residues. CDR1 is SGHAT and CDR2 is FQNNGV in the germline V gene. The V gene lost 5 bases and the J gene lost 7 bases, with 18 bases spanning the gap. This CDR3 is CASSPASPRQNSPLHF. DNA for the CDR3: TGTGCCAGCAGCCCGGCCTCGCCGCGTCAAAATTCACCCCTCCACTTT.

The V gene is TRBV15, the J gene TRBJ2-2; weak D call: TRBD2 (6 bases). CDR1 and CDR2 from the germline V gene are LNHNV and YYDKDF (reference sequence). Deletions cut 0 bases from V and 7 bases from J, with 12 bases between. The CDR3 covers 15 residues. CDR3 bases: TGTGCCACCAGCAGAGACCCCCAGGGAGGCGGGGAGCTGTTTTTT. Translated, it gives CATSRDPQGGGELFF.

The genes are TRBV19 and TRBJ1-4; maybe TRBD1 (6 bases). Trimming stripped 3 bases from V and 7 bases from J, with 12 bases between. This CDR3 contains 14 residues. Germline assignment: CDR1 LNHDA and CDR2 SQIVND (reference sequence). CDR3 amino acids: CASSMRRRGEKLFF. The CDR3 DNA is TGTGCCAGTAGTATGCGACGCAGGGGTGAAAAACTGTTTTTT.

The genes are TRBV24-1 and TRBJ2-5, with TRBD2 matching 9 bases. Trimming took 4 bases from V and 4 from J; bases not matched to a gene: 6. This CDR3 is 15 amino acids long. From germline, CDR1 is KGHDR and CDR2 SFDVKD. The CDR3 here is CATSEPGLAGETQYF. The CDR3 bases are TGTGCCACCAGTGAACCGGGACTAGCTGGAGAGACCCAGTACTTC.

V is TRBV6-1 and J is TRBJ2-7; D uncertain. Looked up from germline, CDR1 is MNHNS and CDR2 is SASEGT. Trimming cost V 6 bases and J 2 bases, with 8 bases left between them. This CDR3 is built from 12 residues. The CDR3 reads CASSQATYEQYV. In nucleotides, the CDR3 is TGTGCCAGCAGCCAGGCAACCTACGAGCAGTACGTC.

CDR3: CASSYGKTNQPQHF. DNA of the CDR3: TGTGCCAGCAGTTACGGGAAGACCAATCAGCCCCAGCATTTT. This chain links TRBV6-6 with TRBJ1-5; no firm D call. Germline V CDR1 and CDR2: MNHNY, SVGAGI (reference sequence). The CDR3 is 14 residues long. V gave up 2 bases and J gave up 3 bases, with 8 bases separating them.

This sequence joins TRBV5-1 and TRBJ1-1; unclear D gene. The CDR3 has 14 amino acids. Germline CDR1 SGHRS, CDR2 YFSETQ. The V end lost 2 bases, the J end lost 1 base, and 9 bases lay between the germline ends. This chain's CDR3 is CASSFASPNTEAFF. Written as DNA, the CDR3 is TGCGCCAGCAGCTTTGCTTCCCCGAACACTGAAGCTTTCTTT.

This chain connects TRBV7-3 to TRBJ2-2, with D possibly being TRBD1 or TRBD2 (6 bases each). The CDR3 sequence is 16 residues long. Germline V gene lookup returns CDR1 SGHTA and CDR2 FQGTGA. V was cut by 5 bases and J by 4 bases, with 17 bases left in between. DNA for the CDR3: TGTGCCAGCAGCGTAGCTGGGGGGCGTGCCACCGGGGAGCTGTTTTTT. As protein: CASSVAGGRATGELFF.

This clone is labeled as medium-sized. The V gene is TRBV14, the J gene TRBJ1-6, with D possibly being TRBD1 (6 bases). With 1 base removed from V and 7 bases from J, the gap between germline ends came to 11 bases. The CDR3 spans 15 residues. Germline V gene lookup returns CDR1 SGHDN and CDR2 FVKESK. CDR3 in amino acids: CASSQVGGLNSPLHF. As DNA, the CDR3 is TGTGCCAGCAGCCAAGTTGGGGGGCTAAATTCACCCCTCCACTTT.

By sample fraction, this clone is medium-sized. The gene calls are TRBV7-2 and TRBJ2-1, with no clear D. The CDR3 covers 15 residues. Trimming removed 4 bases at V and 2 bases at J, with 12 bases between. Per the germline V gene, CDR1 is SGHTA and CDR2 is FQGNSA. Here the CDR3 reads CASSSNHVAYNEQFF. In DNA, the CDR3 is TGTGCCAGCAGCTCGAATCACGTTGCCTACAATGAGCAGTTCTTC. The entire variable domain, with the rest obtained from reference TRBV7-2 and TRBJ2-1, is as follows: GAGVSQSPSNKVTEKGKDVELRCDPISGHTALYWYRQSLGQGLEFLIYFQGNSAPDKSGLPSDRFSAERTGGSVSTLTIQRTQQEDSAVYLCASSSNHVAYNEQFFGPGTRLTVL.